This T cell receptor beta chain was profiled in a study of CD8 T cells in Susac syndrome (dated by TCRdb to about 2019). Notes on the research overall: Whether CD8+ T cell activation and differentiation in Susac syndrome was antigen driven was tested using repertoire sequencing. What the study reported, not specific to this receptor: The TCR sequencing and HLA analysis was acknowledged to have included a relatively small number of individuals.

Peripheral blood CD8+ and CD4+ T cells from healthy donors, Susac syndrome patients and multiple sclerosis patients were profiled using high-throughput TCR beta sequencing. The multiple sclerosis controls were treatment-naive patients who had stable or active relapsing-remitting disease and met the revised McDonald criteria. CD8+ TEMRA cells were enriched by FACS, while bulk CD8+ and CD4+ T cells were purified by magnetic negative isolation. Blood was collected in EDTA tubes and processed within 24 hours, with PBMCs isolated through density gradient centrifugation. PBMCs destined for TCR sequencing were cryopreserved in liquid nitrogen and later thawed in a 37 °C water bath. Purity of sorted or isolated CD4+, CD8+ and CD8+ TEMRA cells was at least 90%. In this sample, this clonotype turned up a few times. It has no known antigen specificity. No clone much larger than this one lies a single base away; base qualities are absent.

RNA was extracted with the RNeasy kit and roughly 0.5 to 1 ug was reverse transcribed using random hexamers. The immunoSEQ multiplex PCR assay, which covers 54 Vbeta and 13 Jbeta segments, was used to amplify TCR beta CDR3 regions. Bias from PCR amplification was corrected by using a synthetic template baseline for primer optimization and for computational correction. The original pipeline was this. Reads were assigned to V, D and J genes according to IMGT and analyzed in immunoSEQ Analyzer, with only productive sequences retained. Clonality was computed as one minus Shannon entropy normalized by log2 of the number of productive unique sequences. For each patient and control, public and private clones were evaluated within the 100 most prevalent clones. Clones were defined as Susac-specific if absent from the healthy and MS cohorts, from around 1,000 published viral clones and from other ImmuneACCESS disease sequences. Clones were called with MiXCR by TCRdb after fastp trimmed the public reads at Q25, and only in-frame beta chains were retained. Rows with one shared CDR3 protein collapse into an entry with the most common genes and DNA. The V and J calls were determined by TCRdb, not by the authors. This sample lists some 260,000 distinct CDR3 sequences; approximately 92% were detected once. 0.07% to 0.09% of the sample is held by the ten biggest clonotypes.

V is pared back by 0 bases and J by 15 bases, with 25 bases lying between the germline termini. The germline V gene supplies CDR1 SGHRS and CDR2 YFSETQ. Spanning cysteine to phenylalanine, the CDR3 consists of 16 amino acids. Only the CDR3 DNA is retained, 48 bases long and in frame from the first base. Sequencing was done on a sample of CD4+ T cells from PBMCs. This sequence was found in a human donor with multiple sclerosis. The rearranged chain carries TRBV5-1 and TRBJ2-1; TRBD1 is perhaps the D gene, given 6 matching bases. Read as DNA, the sequence is TGCGCCAGCAGCTTGGAACCGGACTCCCCTCCGGGACAACGGTTCTTC. This translates into CASSLEPDSPPGQRFF.